These 2 T cell receptor beta chains were all obtained from the same sample, sequenced in a study of T cells in Graves' hyperthyroidism and ophthalmopathy. It was RNA transcripts that yielded the amplified TCR beta CDR3 regions. The HTBI primer set drove a first-round RT-PCR of the TCR CDR3. TCRdb passed the multiplex PCR reads through MiXCR, listing each CDR3 protein once. There are roughly 720,000 distinct CDR3 sequences in the sample; 17% occur only once, and about a sixth lies in the top ten. Specimen: blood. These receptors originate from a man aged 45-60 years with Graves' hyperthyroidism.

There are many counts of this clonotype. This rearrangement joins TRBV11-2 to TRBJ2-7; D is unresolved. Trimming shortened V by 1 base and J by 0 bases, and 19 bases separated the two germline ends. The CDR3 consists of 18 residues. Per germline, CDR1 SGHAT and CDR2 FQNNGV. The CDR3 loop is CASSLVSPSGVSSYEQYF. Here the CDR3 DNA reads TGTGCCAGCAGCTTAGTGTCCCCAAGTGGTGTTAGCTCCTACGAGCAGTACTTC.

This clonotype was seen only a few times. J is TRBJ2-7 and V is TRBV7-9; D is possibly TRBD2 (7 bases). Germline V gene data show CDR1 as SEHNR and CDR2 as FQNEAQ (reference sequence). The germline V and J ends were trimmed by 5 bases and 9 bases, with 23 bases remaining between them. This CDR3 is built from 15 residues. CDR3 loop: CASSGEWGGGFLQYF. Written as DNA, the CDR3 is TGTGCCAGCAGCGGAGAATGGGGGGGGGGCTTCCTGCAGTACTTC.